What follows describes a single TCR beta chain. In the original processing: Scientists estimated how many nucleated cells there were by amplifying reference gene primers. Repertoires were generated with immunoSEQ multiplex PCR, while TCRdb's copy carries only in-frame clones and drops some. That table furnishes V, J and clone size, whereas the DNA furnished D and trimming. The data contain about 480,000 clones, roughly nine tenths of them seen just once; the ten biggest clones take up roughly 7.4%. This entry comes from a study of blood T cell repertoires in COVID-19. Across the whole study: The cDNA or gDNA used as material had been derived from T cells, B-cell-depleted T cells, or PBMCs.

CDR3 length equals 14 residues. Per the germline V gene, CDR1 is SNHLY and CDR2 is FYNNEI. V shed 7 bases and J shed 6 bases, with 15 bases lying between them. Enrolled during active infection, Seattle patients were then followed longitudinally. This rearrangement joins TRBV2 to TRBJ2-2; D perhaps matches TRBD1 (5 bases). The sequence came from a woman aged 45-60 years with COVID-19, enrolled during active disease. What was sequenced was peripheral blood. The CDR3 DNA reads TGTGCCAGCACCCCGGGCAGGGCCCCCGGGGAGCTGTTTTTT. Protein sequence: CASTPGRAPGELFF.